The rows below give T cell receptor beta chains drawn from one sample of a study of naive and memory T cell subsets. Via MiXCR, TCRdb re-called the UMI-ligation and nested PCR reads, giving one row per CDR3 protein. The table has some 26,000 distinct CDR3 sequences, around 5% seen once. The sample comprised blood. Receptor source: an adult in good health. The CDR3 runs from the conserved cysteine through the conserved F or W. The order of the fields is V gene, J gene, D gene, clone size, CDR3 length, CDR3 protein, CDR3 DNA. The D gene is left open where the match is weak. Expanded clones are given a class, and other clones once, few, many or no size at all.

TRBV12-5	TRBJ2-1	TRBD2	many	19	CASGLPPDRWELAENEQFF	TGTGCTAGTGGTTTGCCCCCTGATAGATGGGAGCTAGCGGAAAATGAGCAGTTCTTC
TRBV19	TRBJ1-2	TRBD1	many	14	CASSITGADYGYTF	TGTGCCAGTAGTATTACAGGGGCGGACTATGGCTACACCTTC
TRBV11-2	TRBJ2-3	TRBD1	few	16	CASSLWGTGDLNTQYF	TGTGCCAGCAGCTTATGGGGGACAGGGGATCTAAATACGCAGTATTTT
TRBV12-3/TRBV12-4	TRBJ2-7	NA	few	14	CASSIHGCTYEQYF	TGTGCCAGCAGTATACACGGCTGTACCTACGAGCAGTACTTC
TRBV6-1	TRBJ1-5	NA	many	15	CASRPGLNSNQPQHF	TGTGCCAGCAGACCGGGCCTTAATAGCAATCAGCCCCAGCATTTT
TRBV12-3/TRBV12-4	TRBJ2-7	TRBD2	few	14	CASSPGLVLYEQYF	TGTGCCAGCAGCCCGGGACTAGTTCTCTACGAGCAGTACTTC
TRBV10-3	TRBJ1-3	NA	many	14	CAISESSSTNTIYF	TGTGCCATCAGTGAGTCGAGCAGCACGAACACCATATATTTT
TRBV5-1	TRBJ1-1	NA	many	13	CASSVQKNTEAFF	TGCGCCAGCAGCGTACAGAAGAACACTGAAGCTTTCTTT
TRBV20-1	TRBJ2-7	TRBD1	many	14	CSARTGTGLLQPYF	TGCAGTGCCAGAACCGGGACAGGCCTTCTCCAGCCGTACTTC
TRBV21-1	TRBJ1-4	NA	many	12	CASGSLNEKLFF	TGTGCCAGCGGTTCTCTGAATGAAAAACTGTTTTTT
TRBV29-1	TRBJ2-3	NA	NA	14	CSSLGGSSTDTQYF	TGCAGCTCCTTAGGGGGATCTAGCACAGATACGCAGTATTTT
TRBV20-1	TRBJ2-3	NA	many	12	CSADYTQNTQYF	TGCAGTGCTGACTACACTCAGAATACGCAGTATTTT
TRBV20-1	TRBJ1-1	NA	many	11	CSAHSAPEAFF	TGCAGTGCACACAGTGCCCCGGAAGCTTTCTTT
TRBV2	TRBJ2-1	TRBD2	many	15	CASRGLKAGVGEQFF	TGTGCCAGCAGGGGTTTAAAAGCGGGAGTGGGTGAGCAGTTCTTC
TRBV6-5	TRBJ1-1	NA	medium-sized	16	CASSQPSGVENTEAFF	TGTGCCAGCAGTCAGCCATCCGGGGTTGAGAACACTGAAGCTTTCTTT
TRBV20-1	TRBJ1-1	NA	many	14	CSARKAGENTEAFF	TGCAGTGCTCGAAAGGCCGGGGAGAACACTGAAGCTTTCTTT
TRBV7-9	TRBJ1-5	TRBD1	many	16	CASSPRDSEAYQPQHF	TGTGCCAGCAGCCCCAGGGACAGCGAAGCATATCAGCCCCAGCATTTT
TRBV28	TRBJ1-5	NA	many	14	CASSLSGAGQPQHF	TGTGCCAGCAGTTTATCAGGGGCAGGTCAGCCCCAGCATTTT
TRBV6-5	TRBJ2-3	NA	many	16	CASSYRPVPEADTQYF	TGTGCCAGCAGTTACAGGCCGGTCCCGGAGGCGGATACGCAGTATTTT
TRBV18	TRBJ2-3	NA	many	12	CASSPGTDTQYF	TGTGCCAGCTCACCGGGAACAGATACGCAGTATTTT
TRBV29-1	TRBJ2-7	NA	medium-sized	14	CSVGPGHPTYEQYF	TGCAGCGTGGGTCCTGGACACCCAACCTACGAGCAGTACTTC
TRBV7-9	TRBJ2-1	NA	many	17	CASSLDPSKAVYNEQFF	TGTGCCAGCAGCTTAGACCCCAGTAAGGCCGTCTACAATGAGCAGTTCTTC
TRBV6-6	TRBJ1-2	NA	many	16	CASSYNFGRSNYGYTF	TGTGCCAGCAGTTACAACTTTGGGCGGTCTAACTATGGCTACACCTTC
TRBV14	TRBJ1-4	NA	few	16	CASSPGWSAGGEKLFF	TGTGCCAGCAGCCCAGGGTGGTCAGCGGGAGGTGAAAAACTGTTTTTT
TRBV13	TRBJ1-1	NA	NA	13	CASKKGWATEAFF	TGTGCCAGCAAAAAGGGGTGGGCCACTGAAGCTTTCTTT
TRBV29-1	TRBJ2-2	TRBD1	many	15	CSVEDHRGNTGELFF	TGCAGCGTTGAAGACCACAGGGGGAACACCGGGGAGCTGTTTTTT
TRBV7-8	TRBJ2-1	NA	medium-sized	13	CASSPSYLHEQFF	TGTGCCAGCAGTCCTTCGTATTTGCATGAGCAGTTCTTC
TRBV18	TRBJ2-7	NA	few	16	CASSPRGNRLAYEQYF	TGTGCCAGCTCCCCTAGAGGGAACCGGCTCGCCTACGAGCAGTACTTC
TRBV5-1	TRBJ2-3	NA	many	14	CASGEGRSTDTQYF	TGCGCCAGCGGAGAGGGTCGTAGCACAGATACGCAGTATTTT
TRBV12-2	TRBJ2-6	NA	many	16	CASRPQTCSGANVLTF	TGTGCAAGTCGCCCACAGACATGTTCTGGGGCCAACGTCCTGACTTTC
TRBV6-1	TRBJ2-2	TRBD2	few	15	CAEWAGGSVTGELFF	TGTGCCGAATGGGCGGGGGGTTCAGTCACCGGGGAGCTGTTTTTT
TRBV3-1	TRBJ2-1	TRBD1	few	17	CASSPSPGQPGQSEQFF	TGTGCCAGCAGCCCCTCCCCGGGACAGCCCGGGCAGAGTGAGCAGTTCTTC
TRBV20-1	TRBJ2-7	TRBD2	many	14	CSARDTGTSIEQYF	TGCAGTGCTAGAGATACCGGGACTAGCATTGAGCAGTACTTC
TRBV30	TRBJ2-2	TRBD2	many	14	CARGTSGNTGELFF	TGTGCCCGGGGGACTAGCGGAAACACCGGGGAGCTGTTTTTT
TRBV6-5	TRBJ2-6	NA	many	16	CASMRASSSGANVLTF	TGTGCCAGCATGAGGGCATCGAGCTCTGGGGCCAACGTCCTGACTTTC
TRBV7-9	TRBJ2-7	TRBD2	medium-sized	18	CASSLRLPSSGGNYEQYF	TGTGCCAGCAGCTTAAGGCTCCCGTCCTCGGGAGGTAACTACGAGCAGTACTTC
TRBV9	TRBJ2-7	NA	many	17	CASSTRVHRESSYEQYF	TGTGCCAGCAGCACCCGCGTACATCGGGAGAGCTCCTACGAGCAGTACTTC
TRBV4-3	TRBJ2-7	NA	few	15	CASSIQRTSSYEQYF	TGCGCCAGCAGCATCCAGCGCACTAGCTCCTACGAGCAGTACTTC
TRBV20-1	TRBJ2-3	TRBD2	many	19	CSAPQELAGGQWGTDTQYF	TGCAGTGCCCCACAGGAGCTAGCGGGAGGGCAGTGGGGCACAGATACGCAGTATTTT
TRBV11-2	TRBJ2-7	NA	few	15	CASSLISRGGYEQYF	TGTGCCAGCAGCTTAATTTCCAGGGGAGGTTACGAGCAGTACTTC
TRBV6-2/TRBV6-3	TRBJ1-1	NA	NA	11	CASRWSTEAFF	TGTGCCAGCAGGTGGTCCACTGAAGCTTTCTTT
TRBV7-2	TRBJ1-2	NA	many	16	CASSLDLGIGGVGYTF	TGTGCCAGCAGCTTAGACTTGGGCATAGGGGGGGTAGGCTACACCTTC
TRBV19	TRBJ2-3	NA	NA	14	CASSPLHSTDTQYF	TGTGCCAGTAGCCCCCTCCATAGCACAGATACGCAGTATTTT
TRBV20-1	TRBJ2-5	NA	NA	12	CSARGLYETQYF	TGCAGTGCTAGAGGACTATACGAGACCCAGTACTTC
TRBV19	TRBJ1-1	TRBD1	many	13	CASKDRGNTEAFF	TGTGCCAGTAAAGACAGGGGGAACACTGAAGCTTTCTTT
TRBV5-6	TRBJ2-5	TRBD1	NA	15	CASNRNGQGKETQYF	TGTGCCAGCAACCGAAACGGACAGGGGAAAGAGACCCAGTACTTC